These 9 T cell receptor beta chains were sequenced from one sample in a study of OX40 agonist ivuxolimab in advanced cancers. The repertoire was sequenced with immunoSEQ multiplex PCR; TCRdb's copy has only in-frame clones and lacks some. The repertoire has tens of thousands of clones, roughly 94% of them found once; the top ten carry around 14%. The sample was CD4+ or CD8+ T cells sorted from blood, taken in a trial of the OX40 agonist ivuxolimab. These receptors were collected from an adult with an advanced solid tumor such as melanoma, head and neck, liver or kidney cancer.

The chain has TRBV5-4 and TRBJ2-7; 10 nucleotides align to TRBD1. The CDR3 consists of 16 residues. Germline V CDR1 and CDR2: SGHNT, YYREEE (reference sequence). J gave up 5 bases and V 0 bases, and 8 bases lay outside the gene matches. CDR3 amino acids: CASSLGPRDRGNEQYF. CDR3 DNA sequence: TGTGCCAGCAGCTTGGGGCCCCGGGACAGGGGTAACGAGCAGTACTTC.

The V call is TRBV28, the J call TRBJ2-7, with no clear D. CDR1 is MDHEN, CDR2 SYDVKM, per germline. Between the trimmed V and J ends, which lost 1 base and 2 bases, there was a span of 6 bases. The CDR3 extends over 13 amino acids. CDR3 DNA sequence: TGTGCCAGCAGTTTATACACAGCCTACGAGCAGTACTTC. This codes for CASSLYTAYEQYF.

The CDR3 protein is CASSIDRVDEQFF. The DNA of the CDR3 is TGTGCCAGTAGTATCGACAGGGTCGATGAGCAGTTCTTC. This chain connects TRBV19 to TRBJ2-1; 7 bases match TRBD1. V lost 3 bases to trimming and J lost 8 bases; unmatched junction nucleotides: 4. Germline V gene data show CDR1 as LNHDA and CDR2 as SQIVND (reference sequence). The CDR3 is 13 residues long.

The rearrangement joins TRBV15 to TRBJ1-3; the D is unclear. Trimming shortened V by 9 bases and J by 0 bases, and 12 bases separated the two germline ends. In germline, CDR1 is LNHNV, CDR2 YYDKDF (reference sequence). This CDR3 spans 14 amino acids. CDR3 nucleotide sequence: TGTGCCACGACGCAGGCCACCTCTGGAAACACCATATATTTT. Translation: CATTQATSGNTIYF.

This chain uses TRBV27 with TRBJ2-7; the match to TRBD2 covers 9 bases. Trimming took 8 bases from V and 3 from J; bases not matched to a gene: 5. CDR3 size: 13 residues. Germline CDR1 and CDR2: MNHEY and SMNVEV (reference sequence). CDR3 sequence (DNA): TGTGCCAGCGGGGCTAGCGGGGTCTACGAGCAGTACTTC. This translates into CASGASGVYEQYF.

The chain is built from TRBV5-4 and TRBJ2-5; no firm D call. The germline CDR1 and CDR2 sequences are SGHNT and YYREEE (reference sequence). Trimming took off 0 bases at V and 3 bases at J, with 6 bases between the two ends. The length of the CDR3 is 13 residues. CDR3 coding DNA: TGTGCCAGCAGCTTGGAGTCTGAAGAGACCCAGTACTTC. Amino acid sequence: CASSLESEETQYF.

J is TRBJ1-2 and V is TRBV19; D gene unclear. This CDR3 has 16 residues. The V end was cut by 8 bases, the J end by 0 bases, with 19 bases between. In germline, CDR1 is LNHDA, CDR2 SQIVND (reference sequence). CDR3 protein: CASRRLWGWSNYGYTF. The CDR3 region has the DNA TGTGCCAGTCGTCGGCTTTGGGGTTGGTCTAACTATGGCTACACCTTC. Full variable domain (missing parts from reference TRBV19 and TRBJ1-2): DGGITQSPKYLFRKEGQNVTLSCEQNLNHDAMYWYRQDPGQGLRLIYYSQIVNDFQKGDIAEGYSVSREKKESFPLTVTSAQKNPTAFYLCASRRLWGWSNYGYTFGSGTRLTVV.

The rearrangement joins TRBV27 to TRBJ2-7; 8 bases align to TRBD2. The V gene's germline CDR1 is MNHEY and CDR2 SMNVEV (reference sequence). The V gene end was trimmed by 10 bases and the J gene end by 1 base; junction bases not matched to a gene: 6. This CDR3 comprises 13 residues. The CDR3 reads CATWTSRSYEQYF. For the CDR3, the DNA is TGTGCCACCTGGACTAGCAGGTCCTACGAGCAGTACTTC.

The chain combines TRBV5-6 with TRBJ2-7; D not resolved. Per germline, CDR1 SGHDT and CDR2 YYEEEE. V was cut by 1 base and J by 3 bases, with 14 bases left in between. This CDR3 contains 15 residues. For the CDR3, the DNA is TGTGCCAGCAGCTTGCCTGGAGAGGCGTTCTACGAGCAGTACTTC. This codes for CASSLPGEAFYEQYF.